These 24 T cell receptor beta chains originate from one sample sequenced in a study of blood T cell repertoires in COVID-19. Sequencing used immunoSEQ multiplex PCR; TCRdb keeps in-frame clones, though not all of them. The data contain about 120,000 clones, about 91% of them singletons. Source material: peripheral blood. The receptors stem from a man aged 45-65 years with acute or convalescent COVID-19.

This clone was detected once. V is TRBV27 and J is TRBJ1-2, with 8 bases fitting TRBD1. The CDR3 is 14 residues long. Germline V gives CDR1 MNHEY, CDR2 SMNVEV (reference sequence). V lost 2 bases and J lost 5; bases outside the gene matches: 4. The CDR3 region is CASSLGTGGYGYTF. CDR3 nucleotides: TGTGCCAGCAGTTTAGGGACAGGTGGATATGGCTACACCTTC.

The chain carries TRBV29-1 and TRBJ1-3; maybe TRBD1 (5 bases). The CDR3 consists of 13 residues. The germline V gene encodes CDR1 SQVTM and CDR2 ANQGSEA. Trimming shortened V by 4 bases and J by 1 base, and 8 bases separated the two germline ends. CDR3 nucleotides: TGCAGCGTTGCGGGGGGATCTGGAAACACCATATATTTT. Translating gives CSVAGGSGNTIYF.

V gene TRBV3-1 (or the pseudogene TRBV3-2) combines with J gene TRBJ2-1, with 11 bases that match TRBD2. Trimming cost V 2 bases and J 4 bases; bases outside gene matches: 1. CDR3 size: 15 residues. The germline gives CDR1 LGHDT, CDR2 YNNKEL (reference sequence). Here the CDR3 reads CASSQLAGGYNEQFF. The CDR3 coding sequence is TGTGCCAGCAGCCAACTAGCGGGAGGTTACAATGAGCAGTTCTTC.

V gene TRBV7-6 combines with J gene TRBJ1-1; TRBD1 matches at 8 bases. Germline assignment: CDR1 SGHVS and CDR2 FNYEAQ. V gave up 3 bases and J gave up 3 bases; unmatched junction bases: 6. The CDR3 covers 15 residues. In DNA, the CDR3 is TGTGCCAGCAGCTTGAGGACAGGGTCGGACACTGAAGCTTTCTTT. This gives the protein CASSLRTGSDTEAFF.

This chain links TRBV19 with TRBJ2-2; 7 bases are shared with TRBD2. From germline, CDR1 is LNHDA and CDR2 SQIVND (reference sequence). This CDR3 region has 18 residues. J was trimmed by 4 bases and V by 3 bases; bases with no gene match: 14. CDR3: CASSIGLAAYPFTGELFF. The CDR3, as DNA: TGTGCCAGTAGTATTGGTCTAGCGGCCTACCCCTTCACCGGGGAGCTGTTTTTT.

The rearrangement links TRBV28 to TRBJ1-1; D remains unclear. CDR1 and CDR2 from the germline V gene are MDHEN and SYDVKM. The CDR3 has 14 residues. V lost 4 bases and J 0 bases, leaving 9 bases between the germline ends. The CDR3, as DNA: TGTGCCAGCAGTTCCCCGGGTATGAACACTGAAGCTTTCTTT. It yields the protein CASSSPGMNTEAFF. Drawing the rest from reference TRBV28 and TRBJ1-1, the complete variable domain is DVKVTQSSRYLVKRTGEKVFLECVQDMDHENMFWYRQDPGLGLRLIYFSYDVKMKEKGDIPEGYSVSREKKERFSLILESASTNQTSMYLCASSSPGMNTEAFFGQGTRLTVV.

CDR3 sequence: CASSLEHSNYGYTF. CDR3 in DNA: TGCGCCAGCAGCTTGGAACACAGTAACTATGGCTACACCTTC. This rearrangement joins TRBV5-1 to TRBJ1-2; D unclear. The CDR3 runs to 14 residues. The germline gives CDR1 SGHRS, CDR2 YFSETQ. Trimming removed 0 bases from V and 1 base from J, with 7 bases in between.

The rearrangement links TRBV5-8 to TRBJ2-5; D possibly corresponds to TRBD1 (6 bases). Trimming stripped 4 bases from V and 6 bases from J, with 22 bases between. Germline loops: CDR1 SGHTS, CDR2 YDEGEE. This CDR3 contains 16 residues. CDR3 nucleotides: TGTGCCAGCAGCCCCGGACAGAGAGGTTCCAAAAAGACCCAGTACTTC. It yields the protein CASSPGQRGSKKTQYF.

V and J are TRBV29-1 and TRBJ2-3; TRBD2 might be the D (6 bases). Germline V gene sequence: CDR1 SQVTM, CDR2 ANQGSEA. The V end was cut by 3 bases, the J end by 5 bases, with 12 bases between. This CDR3 spans 13 amino acids. This CDR3 is CSVDTGVIDTQYF. In DNA form, the CDR3 reads TGCAGCGTTGACACGGGAGTGATAGATACGCAGTATTTT.

V usage is TRBV2 and J usage is TRBJ1-5; the D is unclear. The germline CDR1 and CDR2 sequences are SNHLY and FYNNEI. The CDR3 contains 13 residues. V lost 4 bases to trimming and J lost 11 bases, with 15 bases between them. The CDR3 DNA reads as TGTGCCAGCAGTGTTAATTCAGTCGTGACCCAGCATTTT. This gives the protein CASSVNSVVTQHF.

For the CDR3, the DNA is TGTGCCAGCAGCTCCTGGACCAATCCAGGGTCTCCCCTCCACTTT. Encoded protein: CASSSWTNPGSPLHF. The chain combines TRBV7-9 with TRBJ1-6, with TRBD1 as a possible D gene (5 bases). Germline CDR1 SEHNR, CDR2 FQNEAQ (reference sequence). The V end lost 4 bases, the J end lost 13 bases, and 20 bases lay between the germline ends. CDR3 size: 15 residues.

This clone occurred once. V usage is TRBV5-4 and J usage is TRBJ2-7, with 8 bases lining up with TRBD2. This CDR3 comprises 15 residues. CDR1 and CDR2 (germline): SGHNT, YYREEE (reference sequence). Trimming removed 2 bases from V and 1 base from J; junction bases left unmatched: 5. The CDR3 is CASSFPRGGSYEQYF. The CDR3 DNA reads TGTGCCAGCAGCTTTCCCCGGGGGGGTTCCTACGAGCAGTACTTC.

This chain links TRBV6-6 with TRBJ1-1; D is uncertain. Trimming took 6 bases from V and 8 from J, leaving 13 bases between them. In germline, CDR1 is MNHNY, CDR2 SVGAGI (reference sequence). This CDR3 is built from 12 residues. The CDR3 here is CASSPPGEEAFF. In nucleotides, the CDR3 is TGTGCCAGCAGCCCACCCGGGGAAGAAGCTTTCTTT.

The chain recombines TRBV3-1 (or the pseudogene TRBV3-2) with TRBJ1-6; a possible D gene is TRBD1 (5 bases). V was pared by 3 bases and J by 7 bases, with 10 bases between. The germline gives CDR1 LGHDT, CDR2 YNNKEL (reference sequence). The length of the CDR3 is 14 residues. CDR3 in amino acids: CASSHRVENSPLHF. In nucleotides, the CDR3 is TGTGCCAGCAGCCACAGGGTAGAAAATTCACCCCTCCACTTT.

V is TRBV7-9 and J is TRBJ2-2; the match to TRBD2 covers 15 bases. Unmatched junction bases numbered 2, after V lost 5 bases and J lost 7 bases. Germline V gene lookup returns CDR1 SEHNR and CDR2 FQNEAQ (reference sequence). The CDR3 length is 15 residues. DNA of the CDR3: TGTGCCAGCAGCCGGACTAGCGGGAGGGTCGGGGAGCTGTTTTTT. Protein sequence: CASSRTSGRVGELFF.

Written as DNA, the CDR3 is TGTGCCAGCAGCGCCGAGGACAGGGGGGACATTCAGTACTTC. Translation gives CASSAEDRGDIQYF. The chain joins TRBV7-9 to TRBJ2-4; 10 nucleotides align to TRBD1. Germline CDR1 SEHNR, CDR2 FQNEAQ (reference sequence). This CDR3 is 14 amino acids long. The V segment lost 5 bases and the J segment 8 bases; nucleotides outside the gene matches: 6. Full variable domain (rest looked up from reference TRBV7-9 and TRBJ2-4): DTGVSQNPRHKITKRGQNVTFRCDPISEHNRLYWYRQTLGQGPEFLTYFQNEAQLEKSRLLSDRFSAERPKGSFSTLEIQRTEQGDSAMYLCASSAEDRGDIQYFGAGTRLSVL.

This clone was found a few times. The chain recombines TRBV6-5 with TRBJ1-5; D is uncertain. CDR3 length: 15 residues. Per germline, CDR1 MNHEY and CDR2 SVGAGI. The V end lost 0 bases, the J end lost 0 bases, and 6 bases lay between the germline ends. CDR3 nucleotide sequence: TGTGCCAGCAGTTACTCCGGGGATAGCAATCAGCCCCAGCATTTT. Protein sequence: CASSYSGDSNQPQHF.

This clone came up once. V is TRBV6-5 and J is TRBJ1-1; no firm D call. This CDR3 is built from 11 residues. In germline, CDR1 is MNHEY, CDR2 SVGAGI. Between the trimmed V and J ends, which lost 2 bases and 7 bases, there was a span of 5 bases. The CDR3 spells CASSYGREAFF. The CDR3 nucleotides are TGTGCCAGCAGTTACGGCCGTGAAGCTTTCTTT.

This chain joins TRBV6-5 and TRBJ1-1; D unclear. The CDR3 loop spans 14 amino acids. The V gene's germline CDR1 is MNHEY and CDR2 SVGAGI. V was pared by 7 bases and J by 7 bases, with 19 bases between. CDR3 loop: CASTRTPTSDEAFF. The CDR3 DNA reads as TGTGCCAGCACTAGGACTCCCACCTCCGATGAAGCTTTCTTT.

This clone was picked up one time. This chain uses TRBV6-6 with TRBJ1-2, with 8 bases matching TRBD1. Germline lookup yields CDR1 MNHNY and CDR2 SVGAGI (reference sequence). CDR3 length equals 15 residues. The J segment lost 2 bases and the V segment lost 8 bases, leaving 10 bases of the junction unmatched. In DNA, the CDR3 is TGTGCCAGCGCTACCCAGGGGGCGGACAACTATGGCTACACCTTC. As protein: CASATQGADNYGYTF.

The J gene is TRBJ1-4, the V gene TRBV28, with unresolved D. Trimming took off 10 bases at V and 4 bases at J, with 4 bases between the two ends. CDR1 is MDHEN, CDR2 SYDVKM, per germline. The CDR3 runs 10 residues. The DNA for the CDR3 is TGTGCCACCGGTAATGAAAAACTGTTTTTT. Amino acid sequence: CATGNEKLFF.

The J gene is TRBJ2-2, the V gene TRBV5-4; TRBD2 might be the D (5 bases). This CDR3 region has 15 residues. V was pared by 3 bases and J by 4 bases, with 13 bases between. Looked up from germline, CDR1 is SGHNT and CDR2 is YYREEE (reference sequence). The DNA for the CDR3 is TGTGCCAGCAGCTCTCGGACTTTTTCCACCGGGGAGCTGTTTTTT. It translates to CASSSRTFSTGELFF.

This chain uses TRBV27 with TRBJ2-5, with D possibly TRBD1 on 6 matching bases. Germline V lookup: CDR1 MNHEY, CDR2 SMNVEV (reference sequence). The CDR3 runs to 15 residues. The V gene lost 6 bases and the J gene lost 2 bases, with 16 bases spanning the gap. This CDR3 is CASSWGRGRQETQYF. The CDR3 DNA follows: TGTGCCAGCAGCTGGGGCAGGGGCCGTCAAGAGACCCAGTACTTC.

This clone showed up just once. The chain recombines TRBV9 with TRBJ1-1; possibly TRBD1 for D (5 bases). Germline assignment: CDR1 SGDLS and CDR2 YYNGEE. This CDR3 region has 13 residues. Trimming stripped 4 bases from V and 1 base from J, with 8 bases between. The CDR3 protein is CASSFTGNTEAFF. CDR3 nucleotide sequence: TGTGCCAGCAGCTTTACAGGGAACACTGAAGCTTTCTTT.